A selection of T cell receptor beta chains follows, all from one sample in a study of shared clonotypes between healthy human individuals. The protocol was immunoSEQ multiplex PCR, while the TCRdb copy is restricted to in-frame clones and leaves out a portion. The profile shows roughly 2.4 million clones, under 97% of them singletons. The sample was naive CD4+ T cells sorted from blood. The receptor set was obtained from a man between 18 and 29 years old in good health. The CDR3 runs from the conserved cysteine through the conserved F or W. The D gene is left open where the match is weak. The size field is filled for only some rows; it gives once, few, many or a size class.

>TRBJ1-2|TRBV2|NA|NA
TGTGCCAGCAGTCCTCAGGGGTATGGTGGCTACACCTTC
CASSPQGYGGYTF
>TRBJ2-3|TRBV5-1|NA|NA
TGCGCCAGCAGCTTACGCCAGGATTTTGCAGATACGCAGTATTTT
CASSLRQDFADTQYF
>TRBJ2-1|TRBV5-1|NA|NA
TGCGCCAGCAGATCGGGGGACCTCTCCTACAATGAGCAGTTCTTC
CASRSGDLSYNEQFF
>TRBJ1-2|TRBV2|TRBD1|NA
TGTGCCAGCAGTCCTGGACAGGGTAACTATGGCTACACCTTC
CASSPGQGNYGYTF
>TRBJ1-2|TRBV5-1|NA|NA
TGCGCCAGCAGCTTGGAGACAGACGGCTACACCTTC
CASSLETDGYTF
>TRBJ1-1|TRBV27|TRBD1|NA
TGTGCCAGCAGTTCCGGGACAGGGTTGAACACTGAAGCTTTCTTT
CASSSGTGLNTEAFF
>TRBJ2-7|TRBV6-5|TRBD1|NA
TGTGCCAGCAGTTCCTCGGGACAGCGAACCTACGAGCAGTACTTC
CASSSSGQRTYEQYF
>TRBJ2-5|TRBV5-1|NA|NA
TGCGCCAGCAGCTTGATGGAAGAGACCCAGTACTTC
CASSLMEETQYF
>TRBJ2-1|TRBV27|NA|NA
TGTGCCAGCAGTTTAGGTACATCGGTGGACAGTGAGCAGTTCTTC
CASSLGTSVDSEQFF
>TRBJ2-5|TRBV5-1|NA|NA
TGCGCCAGCAGCTCTCTGACAGGGAGGACTGGAGAGACCCAGTACTTC
CASSSLTGRTGETQYF
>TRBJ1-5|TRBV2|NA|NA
TGTGCCAGCGGGGCCGACAGGAACCATCAGCCCCAGCATTTT
CASGADRNHQPQHF
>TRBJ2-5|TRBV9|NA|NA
TGTGCCAGCAGTTCCGCGGGGCCGGGGCAAGAGACCCAGTACTTC
CASSSAGPGQETQYF
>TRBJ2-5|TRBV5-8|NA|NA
TGTGCCAGCAGCTTGGTGGACTCCGGGCCCCAGTACTTC
CASSLVDSGPQYF
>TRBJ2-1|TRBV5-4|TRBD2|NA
TGTGCCAGCAGCCGGGGACTAGCGGGAGTAGACAATGAGCAGTTCTTC
CASSRGLAGVDNEQFF
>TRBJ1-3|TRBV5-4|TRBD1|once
TGTGCCAGCAGCTCGCAGGGACAGAGAGGAAACACCATATATTTT
CASSSQGQRGNTIYF
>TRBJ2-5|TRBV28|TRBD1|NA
TGTGCCAGCAGTTCGGACAGGGGAGGAGAGACCCAGTACTTC
CASSSDRGGETQYF
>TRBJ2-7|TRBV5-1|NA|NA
TGCGCCAGCAGCTTGTCCCCTCTCTCCTACGAGCAGTACTTC
CASSLSPLSYEQYF
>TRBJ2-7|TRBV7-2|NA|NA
TGTGCCAGCAACATACCGGGGGGCGGCGAGCAGTACTTC
CASNIPGGGEQYF
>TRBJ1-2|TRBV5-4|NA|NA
TGTGCCAGCAGCCCCATCCGGACGGTGGGCTACACCTTC
CASSPIRTVGYTF
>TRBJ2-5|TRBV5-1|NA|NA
TGCGCCAGCAACGTTAAATCGGCGGTAGCGGAGACCCAGTACTTC
CASNVKSAVAETQYF
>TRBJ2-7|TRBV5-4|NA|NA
TGTGCCAGCAGCCGGGACAAGTGGTTCTACGAGCAGTACTTC
CASSRDKWFYEQYF
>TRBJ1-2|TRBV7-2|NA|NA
TGTGCCAGCAGCTTATCGCAGGGAAACTATGGCTACACCTTC
CASSLSQGNYGYTF
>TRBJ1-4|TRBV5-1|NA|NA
TGCGCCAGCAGCTTGGTGGGGATTGGAGAAAAACTGTTTTTT
CASSLVGIGEKLFF
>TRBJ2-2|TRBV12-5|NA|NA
TGTGCTAGTGGAATGGGACAACTCACCGGGGAGCTGTTTTTT
CASGMGQLTGELFF
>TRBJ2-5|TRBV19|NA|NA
TGTGCCAGTAGTATAGGCGGGCCTCAGGCCCAGTACTTC
CASSIGGPQAQYF
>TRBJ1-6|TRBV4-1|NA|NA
TGCGCCAGCAGCCAAGGGGGGGGGACTGGGTCACCCCTCCACTTT
CASSQGGGTGSPLHF
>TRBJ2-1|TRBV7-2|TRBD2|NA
TGTGCCAGCAGAAATCTAGCGGTTATTGGTAATGAGCAGTTCTTC
CASRNLAVIGNEQFF
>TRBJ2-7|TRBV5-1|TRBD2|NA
TGCGCCAGCAGCTTCACCAGCGGGAGTTCCTACGAGCAGTACTTC
CASSFTSGSSYEQYF
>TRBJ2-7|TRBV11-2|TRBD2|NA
TGTGCCAGCAGCGTAGCCGGGACTAGCGGGAGATTCGAGCAGTACTTC
CASSVAGTSGRFEQYF
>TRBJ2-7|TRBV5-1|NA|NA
TGCGCCAGCAGTTCGAAGATGGGCAGGGGAAGGGACGAGCAGTACTTC
CASSSKMGRGRDEQYF
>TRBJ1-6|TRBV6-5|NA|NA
TGTGCCAGCAGAGCCTTTCTGGATAATTCACCCCTCCACTTT
CASRAFLDNSPLHF
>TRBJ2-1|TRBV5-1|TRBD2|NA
TGCGCCAGCAGCTTGTTGACTAGCGTTGTCGATGAGCAGTTCTTC
CASSLLTSVVDEQFF
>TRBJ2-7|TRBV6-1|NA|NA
TGTGCCAGCAACGAGGGGCTGGGGCAGTACTTC
CASNEGLGQYF
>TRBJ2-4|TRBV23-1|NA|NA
TGCGCCAGCAGTCAGTCCCGGTGGACCAAAAACATTCAGTACTTC
CASSQSRWTKNIQYF
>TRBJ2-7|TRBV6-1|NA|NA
TGTGCCATCCTCCGGAGGTCCCCGAGCTCCTACGAGCAGTACTTC
CAILRRSPSSYEQYF
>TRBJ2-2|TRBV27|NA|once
TGTGCCAGCAGTTTAGGGTTTTACACCGGGGAGCTGTTTTTT
CASSLGFYTGELFF
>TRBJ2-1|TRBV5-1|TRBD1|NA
TGCGCCAGCAGCCCAAGGACAGGGGGGCAGAATGAGCAGTTCTTC
CASSPRTGGQNEQFF
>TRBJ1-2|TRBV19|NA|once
TGTGCCAGTAGTATTAGGGGACAAATCTATGGCTACACCTTC
CASSIRGQIYGYTF
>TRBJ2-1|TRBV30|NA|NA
TGTGCCTGGAGGGCGGGCGTCTACAATGAGCAGTTCTTC
CAWRAGVYNEQFF
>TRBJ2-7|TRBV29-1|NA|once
TGCAGCGTCCTCCTATGGGAGACCTACGAGCAGTACTTC
CSVLLWETYEQYF
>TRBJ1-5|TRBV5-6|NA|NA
TGTGCCAGCAGCTTGGTGAATCAGCCCCAGCATTTT
CASSLVNQPQHF
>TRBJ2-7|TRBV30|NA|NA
TGTGCCTGTATAACCGGGCCGTCCTACGAGCAGTACTTC
CACITGPSYEQYF
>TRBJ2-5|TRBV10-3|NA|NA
TGTGCCATCAGTGAATTACAAGGGCCCGAGGCCCAGTACTTC
CAISELQGPEAQYF
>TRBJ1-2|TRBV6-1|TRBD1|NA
TGTGCCAGCAGTGAGGGGACAGGTCTTAACTATGGCTACACCTTC
CASSEGTGLNYGYTF